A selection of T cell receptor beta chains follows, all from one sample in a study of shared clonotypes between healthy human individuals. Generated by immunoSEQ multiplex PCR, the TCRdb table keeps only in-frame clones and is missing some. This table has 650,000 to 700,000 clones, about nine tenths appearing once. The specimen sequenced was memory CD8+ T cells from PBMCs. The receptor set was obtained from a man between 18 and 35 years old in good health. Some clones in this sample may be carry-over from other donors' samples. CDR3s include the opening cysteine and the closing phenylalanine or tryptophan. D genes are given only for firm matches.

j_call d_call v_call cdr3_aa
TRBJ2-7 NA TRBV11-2 CASSLEDGLSYEQYF
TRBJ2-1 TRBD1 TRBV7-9 CASSPGTGFPEQFF
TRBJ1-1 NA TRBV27 CASSFRDTNTEAFF
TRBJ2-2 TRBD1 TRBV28 CASSLEVGTGASGELFF
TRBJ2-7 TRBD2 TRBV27 CASSFGGLAYEQYF
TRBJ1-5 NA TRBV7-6 CASSLSGLGQPQHF
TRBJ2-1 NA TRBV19 CASSIREWEQFF
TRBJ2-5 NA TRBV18 CASSPDEETQYF
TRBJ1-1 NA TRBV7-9 CASSSPGANTEAFF
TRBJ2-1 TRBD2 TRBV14 CASSQDRDSGRSQFF
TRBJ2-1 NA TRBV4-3 CASSQDQGTGPIEQFF
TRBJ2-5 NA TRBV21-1 CASSKGIDREVFRSLGTQYF
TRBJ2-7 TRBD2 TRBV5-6 CASTVAGGSYEQYF
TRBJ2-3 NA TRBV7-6 CASSSADRDLDTQYF
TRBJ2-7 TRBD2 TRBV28 CASSWGLAGDQYF
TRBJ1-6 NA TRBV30 CAWRSGVSYNSPLHF
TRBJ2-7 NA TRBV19 CASSPTRGGRYEQYF
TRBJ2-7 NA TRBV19 CASSPDGYYEQYF
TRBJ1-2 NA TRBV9 CASSGDSYGYTF
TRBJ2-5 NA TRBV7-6 CASSPEITGYQETQYF
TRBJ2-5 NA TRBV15 CATSRGGTAKETQYF
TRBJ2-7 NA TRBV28 CASSFGGNYEQYF
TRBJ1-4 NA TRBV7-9 CASSPKDISDEKLFF
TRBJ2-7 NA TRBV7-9 CASSFAGTRVHEQYF
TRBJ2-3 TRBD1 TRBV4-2 CASSIPGQAFTDTQYF
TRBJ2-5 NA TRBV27 CASSGGETQYF
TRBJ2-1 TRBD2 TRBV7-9 CASSLELAGDNEQFF
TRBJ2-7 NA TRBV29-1 CSGMLGYEQYF
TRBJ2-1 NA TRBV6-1 CASHNDRPLRNEQFF
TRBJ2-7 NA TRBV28 CASSLFGQRSYEQYF
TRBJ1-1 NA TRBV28 CASSLGNTEAFF
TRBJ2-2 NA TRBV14 CASSGSTNTGELFF